This TCR beta chain was sequenced in a study of blood T cell repertoires in COVID-19. Participants were aged roughly 18 to 90 years, lived in roughly 25 US areas, and enrolled virtually. Original handling: Reference gene primer amplification gave nucleated cell count estimates. Sequencing used immunoSEQ multiplex PCR; TCRdb keeps in-frame clones, though not all of them. V and J calls and clone size come straight from that table; D and trimming were deduced from the DNA. The profile covers 250,000 to 350,000 clones, with about 88% appearing a single time and 2% to 2.5% taken by the ten largest. Per germline, CDR1 SQVTM and CDR2 ANQGSEA. V was pared by 4 bases and J by 4 bases, with 16 bases between. The CDR3 has 14 amino acids.

Sequenced input: PBMCs or T cells enriched from blood (not recorded which). The TCR sequence derives from a woman aged 55-69 years in a cohort exposed to, infected with or recovered from COVID-19 (not recorded which). This chain connects TRBV29-1 to TRBJ1-2, with a possible D match to TRBD1 (5 bases). The CDR3: CSVVGDTPPYGYTF. CDR3 coding DNA: TGCAGCGTTGTAGGGGATACGCCCCCCTATGGCTACACCTTC.